The 30 T cell receptor beta chains below were found in one sample sequenced in a study of blood T cell repertoires in COVID-19. Libraries were prepared by immunoSEQ multiplex PCR; TCRdb keeps only in-frame clonotypes and omits some of them. The data contain a few hundred thousand clones, more than 70% of them singletons. Sequencing was performed on peripheral blood. The receptors originated from a woman aged 25 to 39 with COVID-19, enrolled during active disease.

V is TRBV15 and J is TRBJ2-1; a weak D match, TRBD1 (6 bases). Germline assignment: CDR1 LNHNV and CDR2 YYDKDF (reference sequence). This CDR3 region has 14 residues. The ends were cut back, 0 bases at V and 5 bases at J, with 8 bases in the middle. In nucleotides, the CDR3 is TGTGCCACCAGCAGAGACAGGGGCCACAATGAGCAGTTCTTC. Translating it yields CATSRDRGHNEQFF.

The CDR3 DNA reads TGTGCCAGCAGTCGGGGGGAGACCCAGTACTTC. It translates to CASSRGETQYF. The chain recombines TRBV6-5 with TRBJ2-5; D possibly corresponds to TRBD2 (6 bases). Germline CDR1 reads MNHEY; CDR2 reads SVGAGI. V lost 5 bases and J lost 5, with 6 bases in between. This CDR3 is 11 amino acids long.

This clone appeared once. This chain uses TRBV21-1 with TRBJ2-1; the D call of TRBD1 is as the table states it, not checked on the DNA. TRBV21-1 is a listed pseudogene. The CDR3 loop spans 17 amino acids. The CDR3 is CASRDQTDSPSYNEQFF. Here the CDR3 DNA reads TGTGCCAGCAGGGATCAGACAGATTCTCCTTCCTACAATGAGCAGTTCTTC.

This sequence joins TRBV5-5 and TRBJ2-3; TRBD2 aligns across 7 bases. Germline lookup yields CDR1 SGHKS and CDR2 YYEKEE (reference sequence). J was trimmed by 1 base and V by 1 base; bases with no gene match: 9. This CDR3 has 17 amino acids. CDR3 DNA: TGTGCCAGCAGCTTGACCCGACTGGGAGGGGGCACAGATACGCAGTATTTT. This translates into CASSLTRLGGGTDTQYF.

This clone was counted once. The chain is built from TRBV11-2 and TRBJ1-4, with 8 nucleotides matching TRBD1. The germline gives CDR1 SGHAT, CDR2 FQNNGV. V gave up 1 base and J gave up 0 bases; unmatched junction bases: 7. The CDR3 length is 18 residues. The CDR3 sequence is CASSLGQGPHATNEKLFF. Here the CDR3 DNA reads TGTGCCAGCAGCTTAGGACAGGGGCCCCACGCAACTAATGAAAAACTGTTTTTT. The variable domain in full, with the rest retrieved from reference TRBV11-2 and TRBJ1-4, is EAGVAQSPRYKIIEKRQSVAFWCNPISGHATLYWYQQILGQGPKLLIQFQNNGVVDDSQLPKDRFSAERLKGVDSTLKIQPAKLEDSAVYLCASSLGQGPHATNEKLFFGSGTQLSVL.

The V call is TRBV14, the J call TRBJ1-6, with 9 positions matching TRBD1. J lost 8 bases, V lost 3 bases, and 11 bases had no gene match. Looked up from germline, CDR1 is SGHDN and CDR2 is FVKESK. The CDR3 is 17 amino acids. The DNA for the CDR3 is TGTGCCAGCAGCCATCTCCCCCCGGGACAGGGCGATTCACCCCTCCACTTT. This gives the protein CASSHLPPGQGDSPLHF.

There are a few counts of this clone. The chain joins TRBV7-2 to TRBJ2-2, with D possibly matching TRBD1 (6 bases). Germline V gives CDR1 SGHTA, CDR2 FQGNSA. CDR3 length equals 15 residues. Trimming left V 2 bases short and J 4 bases short, with 11 bases between. The CDR3 coding sequence is TGTGCCAGCAGCTTACAGGGGCCGGGCACCGGGGAGCTGTTTTTT. Translation: CASSLQGPGTGELFF.

The gene calls are TRBV19 and TRBJ1-5; TRBD1 might be the D (6 bases). The germline CDR1 and CDR2 sequences are LNHDA and SQIVND (reference sequence). The V gene lost 2 bases and the J gene lost 7 bases, with 12 bases spanning the gap. This CDR3 is built from 14 residues. The CDR3 region is CASSIRGAGQPQHF. CDR3 bases: TGTGCCAGTAGTATACGGGGGGCAGGGCAGCCCCAGCATTTT.

The chain recombines TRBV6-5 with TRBJ1-2; a weak D match, TRBD1 (6 bases). The germline V gene has CDR1 MNHEY and CDR2 SVGAGI. The ends were cut back, 5 bases at V and 1 base at J, with 11 bases in the middle. This CDR3 is 14 amino acids long. CDR3 DNA: TGTGCCAGCAGTCAGGGGTCTCTTAACTATGGCTACACCTTC. This translates into CASSQGSLNYGYTF.

The chain has TRBV18 and TRBJ1-5; the D is unclear. Germline V gene sequence: CDR1 KGHSH, CDR2 LQKENI. The V and J ends lost 4 bases and 4 bases respectively, with 8 bases between them. The CDR3 contains 13 residues. The CDR3 sequence: CASSLWENQPQHF. The CDR3 DNA is TGTGCCAGCTCACTCTGGGAGAATCAGCCCCAGCATTTT.

The rearrangement joins TRBV5-1 to TRBJ2-2; TRBD1 might be the D (6 bases). The V end was cut by 4 bases, the J end by 7 bases, with 17 bases between. The CDR3 runs to 15 residues. CDR1 and CDR2 (germline): SGHRS, YFSETQ. DNA of the CDR3: TGCGCCAGCAGCGCCGGACAGACTTGGGTCGGGGAGCTGTTTTTT. It translates to CASSAGQTWVGELFF.

The chain has TRBV24-1 and TRBJ2-1, with D maybe TRBD2 (5 bases). Germline CDR1 is KGHDR and CDR2 is SFDVKD. CDR3 length equals 16 residues. Between the trimmed V and J ends, which lost 3 bases and 8 bases, there was a span of 19 bases. The CDR3 bases are TGTGCCACCAGTGATCACACCGGGATCAGTGACGATGAGCAGTTCTTC. The encoded protein is CATSDHTGISDDEQFF.

The chain links TRBV21-1 to TRBJ2-1; the D call of TRBD1 is as the table states it, not checked on the DNA. TRBV21-1 is deemed a pseudogene. The CDR3 totals 13 residues. CDR3 residues: CAWGGQARDEQFF. In nucleotides, the CDR3 is TGTGCCTGGGGGGGACAGGCGAGGGATGAGCAGTTCTTC.

This chain uses TRBV5-1 with TRBJ1-2, with 7 bases identical to TRBD1. CDR3 length: 15 residues. Germline loops: CDR1 SGHRS, CDR2 YFSETQ. V trimming: 2 bases; J trimming: 0 bases; junction bases outside the gene matches: 4. The CDR3 loop is CASSLGTAPNYGYTF. CDR3 coding DNA: TGCGCCAGCAGCTTAGGGACAGCCCCTAACTATGGCTACACCTTC.

This clone has only one observation. The genes are TRBV6-5 and TRBJ2-5; TRBD1 matches at 7 bases. The V and J ends lost 6 bases and 2 bases, in that order; junction bases with no gene match: 9. The CDR3 is made up of 15 amino acids. Germline CDR1 reads MNHEY; CDR2 reads SVGAGI. CDR3 loop: CASRVQGVSQETQYF. Here the CDR3 DNA reads TGTGCCAGCAGGGTCCAGGGGGTTTCACAAGAGACCCAGTACTTC.

This chain uses TRBV7-9 with TRBJ2-7; 7 bases line up with TRBD1. CDR1 SEHNR and CDR2 FQNEAQ come from the germline V gene (reference sequence). Losses at the gene ends were 6 bases for V and 2 bases for J; bases not matched to a gene: 10. The CDR3 length is 15 residues. The chain's CDR3 is CASSSGEGAPYEQYF. The DNA of the CDR3 is TGTGCCAGCAGTTCGGGCGAGGGGGCACCCTACGAGCAGTACTTC.

This chain uses TRBV24-1 with TRBJ2-7; 10 positions match TRBD1. This CDR3 has 15 residues. Germline CDR1 and CDR2: KGHDR and SFDVKD. J gave up 7 bases and V 2 bases, and 7 bases lay outside the gene matches. The CDR3 is CATSDSPGQGQEQYF. The CDR3 coding sequence is TGTGCCACCAGTGATTCGCCGGGACAGGGGCAGGAGCAGTACTTC.

The chain combines TRBV2 with TRBJ1-2; D may be TRBD1 (6 bases). This CDR3 region has 15 residues. Germline-derived CDR1 and CDR2 are SNHLY and FYNNEI. The V gene lost 6 bases and the J gene lost 8 bases, with 22 bases spanning the gap. The CDR3 region is CASRPGDAMVEGYTF. CDR3 bases: TGTGCCAGCAGGCCAGGGGACGCGATGGTGGAGGGCTACACCTTC.

The chain carries TRBV6-5 and TRBJ1-5; D remains ambiguous. This CDR3 comprises 15 residues. The germline V and J ends were trimmed by 4 bases and 2 bases, with 12 bases remaining between them. Germline V gives CDR1 MNHEY, CDR2 SVGAGI. The CDR3 coding sequence is TGTGCCAGCAGTTTCAGCTTGGGAGGCAATCAGCCCCAGCATTTT. Its translation is CASSFSLGGNQPQHF.

V gene TRBV19 combines with J gene TRBJ1-2, with unresolved D. The CDR3 runs 15 residues. Germline V CDR1 and CDR2: LNHDA, SQIVND (reference sequence). V lost 9 bases, J lost 3 bases, and 20 bases lay in between. This chain's CDR3 is CASNTRRYGDYGYTF. Here the CDR3 DNA reads TGTGCCAGCAACACGCGGCGTTATGGCGACTATGGCTACACCTTC.

The chain has TRBV7-9 and TRBJ2-5, with 9 bases aligning to TRBD2. Germline V gene lookup returns CDR1 SEHNR and CDR2 FQNEAQ (reference sequence). CDR3 length: 16 residues. With 1 base clipped from V and 3 bases from J, the junction kept 6 bases outside the gene matches. As DNA, the CDR3 is TGTGCCAGCAGCTTAGGAAGCGGGGGGTTAGAAGAGACCCAGTACTTC. As protein: CASSLGSGGLEETQYF.

This chain connects TRBV5-6 to TRBJ1-2; D possibly corresponds to TRBD1 (6 bases). This CDR3 has 13 residues. Germline V gene data show CDR1 as SGHDT and CDR2 as YYEEEE. The germline V and J ends were trimmed by 3 bases and 7 bases, with 13 bases remaining between them. The chain's CDR3 is CASSSRGRTGYTF. In nucleotides, the CDR3 is TGTGCCAGCAGCTCCAGGGGACGGACTGGCTACACCTTC.

This chain joins TRBV2 and TRBJ1-1; 7 nucleotides line up with TRBD1. V shed 2 bases and J 5 bases; nucleotides not matched to a gene: 5. There are 14 residues in the CDR3. CDR1 and CDR2 from the germline V gene are SNHLY and FYNNEI. CDR3 loop: CASSERGGPTEAFF. The CDR3 region has the DNA TGTGCCAGCAGTGAAAGAGGGGGCCCAACTGAAGCTTTCTTT.

This chain joins TRBV2 and TRBJ2-5; no clear D gene. Trimming took 6 bases from V and 5 from J, leaving 10 bases between them. CDR1 and CDR2 from the germline V gene are SNHLY and FYNNEI. CDR3 size: 12 residues. The CDR3 region is CASSGTGETQYF. In DNA form, the CDR3 reads TGTGCCAGCAGCGGAACGGGTGAGACCCAGTACTTC.

V is TRBV3-1 (or the pseudogene TRBV3-2) and J is TRBJ1-2; D might be TRBD1 (6 bases). The CDR3 totals 14 residues. Germline CDR1 is LGHDT and CDR2 is YNNKEL (reference sequence). V was cut by 3 bases and J by 4 bases, with 12 bases left in between. CDR3 region: CASSHVDRSYGYTF. The CDR3 region has the DNA TGTGCCAGCAGCCACGTTGACAGGAGCTATGGCTACACCTTC.

The rearrangement uses TRBV11-2 and TRBJ2-5; 10 nucleotides agree with TRBD2. In germline, CDR1 is SGHAT, CDR2 FQNNGV. This CDR3 spans 18 amino acids. V shed 3 bases and J 4 bases; nucleotides not matched to a gene: 14. The CDR3 spells CASSFAWGAGGPGETQYF. CDR3 coding DNA: TGTGCCAGCAGCTTCGCGTGGGGAGCGGGGGGGCCGGGAGAGACCCAGTACTTC.

The chain couples TRBV7-2 to TRBJ1-2; a weak D match, TRBD1 (6 bases). The V end lost 3 bases, the J end lost 5 bases, and 16 bases lay between the germline ends. Germline lookup yields CDR1 SGHTA and CDR2 FQGNSA. The CDR3 loop spans 15 amino acids. DNA of the CDR3: TGTGCCAGCAGCTTTCAGGGAGGGGGTGCATATGGCTACACCTTC. This gives the protein CASSFQGGGAYGYTF.

The genes are TRBV18 and TRBJ2-3; the D gene is possibly TRBD2 (5 bases). CDR1 is KGHSH and CDR2 is LQKENI in the germline V gene. Trimming removed 6 bases at V and 2 bases at J, with 15 bases between. This CDR3 contains 15 residues. The CDR3 reads CASSRDAGPTDTQYF. The CDR3 DNA reads as TGTGCCAGCTCCCGGGATGCGGGCCCCACAGATACGCAGTATTTT.

V is TRBV10-3 and J is TRBJ1-2; 8 positions match TRBD1. CDR3 length: 14 residues. Germline-derived CDR1 and CDR2 are ENHRY and SYGVKD. V gave up 2 bases and J gave up 5 bases; unmatched junction bases: 4. Written as DNA, the CDR3 is TGTGCCATCAGTGAGAGGGGACAGGCTTATGGCTACACCTTC. Translating it yields CAISERGQAYGYTF.

This clone was seen a handful of times. The rearrangement joins TRBV4-2 to TRBJ1-3, with D maybe TRBD1 (5 bases). Trimming left V 7 bases short and J 3 bases short, with 10 bases between. CDR1 and CDR2 from the germline V gene are LGHNA and YNFKEQ. The CDR3 sequence is 13 residues long. The DNA of the CDR3 is TGTGCCAGCAACATGGGGGGTGGAAACACCATATATTTT. Its protein product is CASNMGGGNTIYF.